This note documents a single TCR beta chain sequence. With V trimmed by 4 bases and J by 5 bases, 9 bases remained unmatched. The CDR3 length is 16 residues. Germline-derived CDR1 and CDR2 are SGHRS and YFSETQ. Clones were read by immunoSEQ multiplex PCR, and TCRdb kept only the in-frame ones, dropping some. The repertoire holds around 450,000 clones, with 80% to 90% as singletons. The data were taken from a study of Ad26.COV2.S vaccination and SARS-CoV-2 variants. Overall study context: Vaccine-arm donor from the placebo-controlled COV1001 Ad26.COV2.S trial. Intramuscular Ad26.COV2.S doses were given once or twice, 56 days apart.

The sample's treatment: about 20 received Ad26.COV2.S at low or high dose, single or two shots; about 5 received placebo; per-sample allocation not given. The investigators took samples on day 63 after the first vaccine or placebo injection. The sample in question was peripheral blood, obtained in a trial of Ad26.COV2.S vaccine versus placebo. The receptor was isolated from a person between 18 and 65 years old who received the Ad26.COV2.S COVID-19 vaccine or a placebo. The rearrangement uses TRBV5-1 and TRBJ2-2; TRBD1 matches 9 bases. CDR3: CASSPLRTGETGELFF. Here the CDR3 DNA reads TGCGCCAGCAGCCCACTCCGGACAGGGGAGACCGGGGAGCTGTTTTTT.